This TCR beta chain was captured in a study of cytomegalovirus exposure and HLA in healthy donors. On this clone: Its antigen remains unidentified.

V shed 6 bases and J 2 bases; nucleotides not matched to a gene: 1. The CDR3 runs to 14 residues. Germline CDR1 reads SGHRS; CDR2 reads YFSETQ. Primers for the PCR totalled 60 Vbeta and 13 Jbeta. Assay used: immunoSEQ multiplex PCR; TCRdb lists only in-frame clones, some missing. Among under 200,000 clones listed, 62% were seen once. General study findings and limits: Researchers had no immune exposure information except CMV serostatus available.

Sequencing was done on a sample of PBMCs. This rearrangement joins TRBV5-1 to TRBJ2-3; 12 bases line up with TRBD2. This TCR derives from a man aged 40-49 years in good health and CMV-seronegative. CDR3 sequence (DNA): TGCGCCAGCACTAGCGGGGGGGCCACAGATACGCAGTATTTT. Protein sequence: CASTSGGATDTQYF.